This TCR beta chain comes out of a study of tissue T cells after allogeneic stem cell transplantation. Regarding the study as a whole: Shared clones across patients were few; motif clustering revealed tissue-specific shared signatures.

Of note for this clone: The antigen is unknown. Mouse germline and gene names are used. The CDR3 goes on 1 residue after the read ends, and that part is filled in from the germline J gene.

The V gene's germline CDR1 is LGHNA and CDR2 YNLKQL (reference sequence). This CDR3 is built from 15 residues. V shed 0 bases and J shed 0 bases, with 6 bases lying between them. TCRdb's copy holds only in-frame clones and misses some; the assay was immunoSEQ multiplex PCR. The table records about 20,000 clones, 72% of them present only once. The clonotype was recovered from a female BALB/c mouse in good health. For the strain, the MHC haplotype given is H2-d. Sequenced input: spleen. V usage is TRBV5 and J usage is TRBJ1-5; no reliable D call. CDR3 DNA (partial): TGTGCCAGCAGCCAAGAAGACAATAACAACCAGGCTCCGCTT. As protein: CASSQEDNNNQAPL. The whole CDR3 protein reads CASSQEDNNNQAPLF.